The 13 T cell receptor beta chains below were found in one sample sequenced in a study of cytomegalovirus exposure and HLA in healthy donors. The PCR ran on 60 Vbeta and 13 Jbeta primers. Clones were read by immunoSEQ multiplex PCR, and TCRdb kept only the in-frame ones, dropping some. Among fewer than 200,000 clones listed, approximately 80% were seen once. Input material: PBMCs. All receptors derive from a woman under 40 in good health and CMV-seropositive.

The chain employs TRBV7-2 and TRBJ1-1; TRBD1 matches at 7 bases. This CDR3 contains 12 residues. Germline lookup yields CDR1 SGHTA and CDR2 FQGNSA. J gave up 7 bases and V 5 bases, and 4 bases lay outside the gene matches. The CDR3 sequence is CASSRQGVEAFF. The CDR3 DNA reads TGTGCCAGCAGCCGACAGGGAGTTGAAGCTTTCTTT.

V is TRBV30 and J is TRBJ2-6; no clear D gene. The CDR3 covers 13 residues. Germline values: CDR1 GTSNPN, CDR2 SVGIG (reference sequence). V was trimmed by 2 bases and J by 2 bases, leaving 4 bases between them. CDR3 protein: CAWSFTGANVLTF. In DNA form, the CDR3 reads TGTGCCTGGAGTTTTACTGGGGCCAACGTCCTGACTTTC. Looking up the rest from reference TRBV30 and TRBJ2-6 gives the full variable domain: SQTIHQWPATLVQPVGSPLSLECTVEGTSNPNLYWYRQAAGRGLQLLFYSVGIGQISSEVPQNLSASRPQDRQFILSSKKLLLSDSGFYLCAWSFTGANVLTFGAGSRLTVL.

The chain carries TRBV5-1 and TRBJ2-7; 9 nucleotides line up with TRBD2. CDR3 length: 16 amino acids. V dropped 0 bases and J dropped 5; count of bases not matched to a gene: 9. Germline assignment: CDR1 SGHRS and CDR2 YFSETQ. The CDR3 spells CASSLGLAGAGHEQYF. The CDR3 DNA reads TGCGCCAGCAGCTTGGGATTAGCGGGAGCGGGCCACGAGCAGTACTTC.

The chain links TRBV11-2 to TRBJ1-4; possible D gene TRBD1, 5 bases. The germline V and J ends were trimmed by 7 bases and 8 bases, with 17 bases remaining between them. The CDR3 length is 14 residues. CDR1 and CDR2 (germline): SGHAT, FQNNGV. CDR3 in amino acids: CASNHGGLGEKLFF. As DNA, the CDR3 is TGTGCCAGCAACCATGGGGGGTTAGGGGAAAAACTGTTTTTT.

The chain carries TRBV4-3 and TRBJ2-1; D is uncertain. V was pared by 3 bases and J by 2 bases, with 17 bases between. Per the germline V gene, CDR1 is LGHNA and CDR2 is YSLEER. This CDR3 has 17 residues. CDR3 in amino acids: CASSQTIADGAYNEQFF. In DNA, the CDR3 is TGCGCCAGCAGCCAGACGATAGCCGATGGAGCCTACAATGAGCAGTTCTTC.

This clone was found a few times. The chain has TRBV27 and TRBJ1-2, with a possible D match to TRBD1 (6 bases). CDR1 is MNHEY, CDR2 SMNVEV, per germline (reference sequence). The ends were cut back, 1 base at V and 7 bases at J, with 16 bases in the middle. The CDR3 covers 15 residues. This CDR3 is CASSLFGQIGSGYTF. The CDR3, as DNA: TGTGCCAGCAGTTTATTCGGACAGATAGGCAGTGGCTACACCTTC.

The chain joins TRBV29-1 to TRBJ2-1; 7 bases are shared with TRBD2. Germline loops: CDR1 SQVTM, CDR2 ANQGSEA. The CDR3 spans 13 residues. The V gene end was trimmed by 8 bases and the J gene end by 7 bases; junction bases not matched to a gene: 11. Written as DNA, the CDR3 is TGCAGCCCGTGGCCGGGGGGTGGGAATGAGCAGTTCTTC. Protein sequence: CSPWPGGGNEQFF.

The CDR3 DNA sequence: TGCGCCAGCAGCTTGGATCGGGACAGACAGTTCTTC. Translated, it gives CASSLDRDRQFF. This chain connects TRBV5-1 to TRBJ2-1, with TRBD1 matching 7 bases. CDR1 is SGHRS and CDR2 is YFSETQ in the germline V gene. Germline trimming cut 0 bases from V and 13 bases from J; bases unmatched to any gene: 4. The CDR3 is made up of 12 amino acids.

The genes are TRBV6-5 and TRBJ1-3; D gene uncertain. The V and J ends lost 6 bases and 0 bases respectively, with 12 bases between them. The CDR3 contains 15 residues. From germline, CDR1 is MNHEY and CDR2 SVGAGI. CDR3 sequence (DNA): TGTGCCAGCAGCAGAGGAGAGCGCTCTGGAAACACCATATATTTT. Amino acid sequence: CASSRGERSGNTIYF.

This sequence joins TRBV5-4 and TRBJ1-4; D remains ambiguous. V dropped 1 base and J dropped 0 bases, with 10 bases sitting between them. The CDR3 is 16 amino acids. The germline gives CDR1 SGHNT, CDR2 YYREEE (reference sequence). The CDR3, as DNA: TGTGCCAGCAGCTTGAATTCAGGCGCAACTAATGAAAAACTGTTTTTT. Protein product: CASSLNSGATNEKLFF. Full variable domain (rest looked up from reference TRBV5-4 and TRBJ1-4): ETGVTQSPTHLIKTRGQQVTLRCSSQSGHNTVSWYQQALGQGPQFIFQYYREEENGRGNFPPRFSGLQFPNYSSELNVNALELDDSALYLCASSLNSGATNEKLFFGSGTQLSVL.

The chain joins TRBV5-1 to TRBJ1-4; TRBD1 is a possible D gene (6 bases). Deletions cut 6 bases from V and 4 bases from J, with 16 bases between. This CDR3 is built from 15 residues. Germline V gene sequence: CDR1 SGHRS, CDR2 YFSETQ. CDR3 loop: CASKTQGRVNEKLFF. The CDR3 bases are TGCGCCAGCAAGACCCAGGGGCGCGTTAATGAAAAACTGTTTTTT. Drawing the rest from reference TRBV5-1 and TRBJ1-4, the complete variable domain is KAGVTQTPRYLIKTRGQQVTLSCSPISGHRSVSWYQQTPGQGLQFLFEYFSETQRNKGNFPGRFSGRQFSNSRSEMNVSTLELGDSALYLCASKTQGRVNEKLFFGSGTQLSVL.

The chain joins TRBV6-1 to TRBJ2-7, with 11 bases matching TRBD2. Germline loops: CDR1 MNHNS, CDR2 SASEGT. This CDR3 has 14 residues. V lost 3 bases, J lost 8 bases, and 6 bases stayed unmatched. The CDR3: CASSDGLAGGQQYF. The DNA of the CDR3 is TGTGCCAGCAGTGATGGCCTAGCGGGAGGTCAGCAGTACTTC.

The chain uses TRBV19 and TRBJ1-5; D ambiguous. The CDR3 consists of 14 residues. Germline V CDR1 and CDR2: LNHDA, SQIVND (reference sequence). V gave up 1 base and J gave up 3 bases, with 7 bases separating them. CDR3 sequence: CASSIGAYNQPQHF. CDR3 nucleotide sequence: TGTGCCAGTAGTATAGGGGCTTACAATCAGCCCCAGCATTTT.